The clone carrying this T cell receptor (beta chain) has more than one count but fewer than ten. Its antigen is undetermined. CDR1 LNHDA and CDR2 SQIVND come from the germline V gene (reference sequence). The CDR3 totals 14 residues. Trimming stripped 8 bases from V and 0 bases from J, with 11 bases between. The entry originates in a study of shared clonotypes between healthy human individuals. Study information: Researchers assigned three CD4 naive, three CD4 memory, two CD8 naive and one CD8 memory plate to each donor.

Assay used: immunoSEQ multiplex PCR; TCRdb lists only in-frame clones, some missing. The sample records hundreds of thousands of clones, approximately 73% being singletons. Study outcomes and limitations: What limited the represented genetic and exposure-history diversity was the small number of donors.

The specimen was memory CD4+ T cells sorted from blood. Specified subset: CD45RA-negative fraction. This clonotype was sampled from a woman under 40 in good health. The rearrangement uses TRBV19 and TRBJ1-5; the D gene is possibly TRBD1 (6 bases). The CDR3 spells CASRDRYSNQPQHF. As DNA, the CDR3 is TGTGCCAGTCGAGACAGGTATAGCAATCAGCCCCAGCATTTT.